The 30 T cell receptor beta chains presented below share a single source sample, sequenced in a study of T cell responses to AZD1222 COVID-19 vaccine. Sequencing was performed with immunoSEQ multiplex PCR; in TCRdb, only in-frame clones are kept and a portion is missing. The table has roughly 77,000 clones, roughly 86% seen once. The specimen was peripheral blood, collected on day 0 of MenACWY control vaccination. These receptors were obtained from an adult in good health.

The V gene is TRBV7-2, the J gene TRBJ1-5; D is unresolved. The CDR3 extends over 15 amino acids. V lost 3 bases and J 3 bases, leaving 12 bases between the germline ends. From germline, CDR1 is SGHTA and CDR2 FQGNSA. CDR3 sequence: CASSFDAGDNQPQHF. The CDR3 DNA reads TGTGCCAGCAGCTTCGACGCAGGAGACAATCAGCCCCAGCATTTT.

CDR3 sequence: CASSSSYIGGGNTIYF. For the CDR3, the DNA is TGTGCCAGCAGTTCCTCCTACATTGGGGGAGGAAACACCATATATTTT. The chain links TRBV6-5 to TRBJ1-3; TRBD1 might be the D (5 bases). The CDR3 runs 16 residues. Germline V gives CDR1 MNHEY, CDR2 SVGAGI. Trimming shortened V by 4 bases and J by 4 bases, and 17 bases separated the two germline ends.

V is TRBV11-2 and J is TRBJ1-2; the match to TRBD1 covers 7 bases. The CDR3 extends over 14 amino acids. Germline assignment: CDR1 SGHAT and CDR2 FQNNGV. Trimming took 2 bases from V and 1 from J; bases not matched to a gene: 1. In DNA form, the CDR3 reads TGTGCCAGCAGCTTACAGGGGGTTAACTATGGCTACACCTTC. Amino acids: CASSLQGVNYGYTF.

The CDR3 nucleotides read TGTGCAAGTCGCACGGGACAGATACAAGAGACCCAGTACTTC. As protein: CASRTGQIQETQYF. The chain uses TRBV12-2 and TRBJ2-5; TRBD1 was called by the table and not checked on the DNA. TRBV12-2 is recorded as a pseudogene. This CDR3 has 14 residues.

CDR3 DNA: TGTGCCAGCAGTTTGGACGGAACTAGCACAGATACGCAGTATTTT. It translates to CASSLDGTSTDTQYF. The rearrangement uses TRBV7-3 and TRBJ2-3, with unresolved D. Trimming stripped 6 bases from V and 0 bases from J, with 13 bases between. Germline CDR1 reads SGHTA; CDR2 reads FQGTGA. CDR3 length equals 15 residues.

This clone was detected a few times. The chain combines TRBV20-1 with TRBJ1-1, with unresolved D. V was trimmed by 6 bases and J by 1 base, leaving 12 bases between them. From germline, CDR1 is DFQATT and CDR2 SNEGSKA (reference sequence). The CDR3 has 13 amino acids. CDR3 coding DNA: TGCAGTGCAAGTACTCGACGGAACACTGAAGCTTTCTTT. Its translation: CSASTRRNTEAFF.

This chain joins TRBV5-6 and TRBJ1-4, with 8 bases matching TRBD1. CDR3 length equals 14 residues. V shed 4 bases and J 7 bases; nucleotides not matched to a gene: 6. Germline assignment: CDR1 SGHDT and CDR2 YYEEEE. The CDR3 bases are TGTGCCAGCAGCCTGACAGGGGCGGCTGAAAAACTGTTTTTT. It encodes CASSLTGAAEKLFF. Using reference TRBV5-6 and TRBJ1-4 for the parts outside the CDR3, the full variable domain is DAGVTQSPTHLIKTRGQQVTLRCSPKSGHDTVSWYQQALGQGPQFIFQYYEEEERQRGNFPDRFSGHQFPNYSSELNVNALLLGDSALYLCASSLTGAAEKLFFGSGTQLSVL.

The rearrangement joins TRBV27 to TRBJ2-3, with 9 positions matching TRBD1. Trimming took 8 bases from V and 4 from J; bases not matched to a gene: 4. The CDR3 is 13 residues long. Germline-derived CDR1 and CDR2 are MNHEY and SMNVEV (reference sequence). The CDR3, as DNA: TGTGCCAGCTCCGGGACAGGGCCAGATACGCAGTATTTT. It specifies CASSGTGPDTQYF.

Written as DNA, the CDR3 is TGTGCCAGCAGCTTAATGGGATACGCAGGGGAAGAAAAACTGTTTTTT. Amino acids: CASSLMGYAGEEKLFF. The chain joins TRBV7-2 to TRBJ1-4; D might be TRBD1 (6 bases). V lost 2 bases and J 8 bases, leaving 18 bases between the germline ends. Germline CDR1 and CDR2: SGHTA and FQGNSA. The CDR3 is 16 amino acids.

The chain combines TRBV19 with TRBJ1-2, with a weak D call TRBD1 (5 bases). Germline CDR1 and CDR2: LNHDA and SQIVND (reference sequence). V was trimmed by 5 bases and J by 3 bases, leaving 10 bases between them. CDR3 length equals 13 residues. DNA of the CDR3: TGTGCCAGTAGTCCGGGGACGGACTATGGCTACACCTTC. Protein: CASSPGTDYGYTF. Based on the CDR3 plus reference TRBV19 and TRBJ1-2, the full variable domain is DGGITQSPKYLFRKEGQNVTLSCEQNLNHDAMYWYRQDPGQGLRLIYYSQIVNDFQKGDIAEGYSVSREKKESFPLTVTSAQKNPTAFYLCASSPGTDYGYTFGSGTRLTVV.

V usage is TRBV5-1 and J usage is TRBJ1-4; no clear D. The CDR3 length is 15 residues. The V and J ends lost 0 bases and 0 bases respectively, with 6 bases between them. CDR1 is SGHRS, CDR2 YFSETQ, per germline. CDR3 protein: CASSLDGTTNEKLFF. The CDR3 DNA reads TGCGCCAGCAGCTTGGATGGGACAACTAATGAAAAACTGTTTTTT.

The genes are TRBV3-1 (or the pseudogene TRBV3-2) and TRBJ1-1, with 7 positions matching TRBD1. CDR1 and CDR2 (germline): LGHDT, YNNKEL (reference sequence). V gave up 4 bases and J gave up 1 base; unmatched junction bases: 6. The CDR3 length is 15 residues. The CDR3 loop reads CASSRRTGGNTEAFF. As DNA, the CDR3 is TGTGCCAGCAGCCGCCGGACAGGTGGGAACACTGAAGCTTTCTTT.

The CDR3, as DNA: TGTGCCAGCAGTGACAGGGGCGGAGATACGCAGTATTTT. It specifies CASSDRGGDTQYF. J is TRBJ2-3 and V is TRBV6-1; TRBD1 might be the D (6 bases). Trimming shortened V by 3 bases and J by 5 bases, and 9 bases separated the two germline ends. CDR3 length: 13 amino acids. Germline assignment: CDR1 MNHNS and CDR2 SASEGT.

V usage is TRBV12-3 or TRBV12-4 and J usage is TRBJ2-5; TRBD2 agrees at 10 bases. This CDR3 has 13 amino acids. Trimming cost V 6 bases and J 5 bases; bases outside gene matches: 3. The CDR3 DNA reads as TGTGCCAGCAGCGGACTAGCGGAGGAGACCCAGTACTTC. Translating it yields CASSGLAEETQYF.

J is TRBJ2-1 and V is TRBV7-9; D unclear. CDR3 length: 15 residues. In germline, CDR1 is SEHNR, CDR2 FQNEAQ (reference sequence). V lost 2 bases to trimming and J lost 5 bases, with 13 bases between them. CDR3 in DNA: TGTGCCAGCAGCTTAATCCGAACTGACCACAATGAGCAGTTCTTC. This sequence encodes CASSLIRTDHNEQFF.

The chain carries TRBV18 and TRBJ2-5; 8 nucleotides align to TRBD2. Trimming removed 3 bases from V and 3 bases from J; junction bases left unmatched: 0. CDR1 and CDR2 from the germline V gene are KGHSH and LQKENI. This CDR3 region has 13 residues. The CDR3 here is CASSPGLEETQYF. As DNA, the CDR3 is TGTGCCAGCTCACCGGGACTAGAAGAGACCCAGTACTTC.

The chain uses TRBV6-1 and TRBJ2-7; 8 nucleotides align to TRBD2. The ends lost 2 bases at V and 11 bases at J; junction bases unmatched: 26. In germline, CDR1 is MNHNS, CDR2 SASEGT. The CDR3 loop spans 19 amino acids. The CDR3 bases are TGTGCCAGCAGTGAAAAAATGTCCGGAGGGGCGGGGGGCTCACTTCACGAGTACTTC. It is translated as CASSEKMSGGAGGSLHEYF.

V and J are TRBV28 and TRBJ1-1; possibly TRBD1 for D (6 bases). Germline V gene sequence: CDR1 MDHEN, CDR2 SYDVKM. CDR3 length equals 18 residues. V was trimmed by 9 bases and J by 6 bases, leaving 32 bases between them. The CDR3 protein is CASGSSAVLRGLGSEAFF. Written as DNA, the CDR3 is TGTGCCAGTGGGAGCAGTGCGGTTCTCAGGGGTTTGGGATCTGAAGCTTTCTTT.

The rearrangement joins TRBV29-1 to TRBJ1-1, with D tentatively TRBD1 (5 bases). CDR3 length: 12 residues. CDR1 and CDR2 (germline): SQVTM, ANQGSEA. Trimming removed 4 bases at V and 2 bases at J, with 8 bases between. The CDR3 spells CSVGGANTEAFF. In DNA form, the CDR3 reads TGCAGCGTTGGAGGGGCCAACACTGAAGCTTTCTTT.

J is TRBJ1-5 and V is TRBV18, with D maybe TRBD1 (5 bases). The CDR3 is 14 amino acids. Germline CDR1 and CDR2: KGHSH and LQKENI. Deletions cut 4 bases from V and 5 bases from J, with 12 bases between. For the CDR3, the DNA is TGTGCCAGCTCACTAACTGGGGGGGATCAGCCCCAGCATTTT. Amino acids: CASSLTGGDQPQHF.

The J gene is TRBJ1-4, the V gene TRBV19, with TRBD1 matching 7 bases. Germline CDR1 and CDR2: LNHDA and SQIVND (reference sequence). Trimming cost V 6 bases and J 8 bases; bases outside gene matches: 9. This CDR3 is 14 amino acids long. The CDR3, as DNA: TGTGCCAGTAGATTCACAGGGGTAGGGGAAAAACTGTTTTTT. Encoded protein: CASRFTGVGEKLFF.

This clone was found a few times. V is TRBV11-2 and J is TRBJ2-5; the match to TRBD2 covers 9 bases. Trimming removed 6 bases from V and 0 bases from J; junction bases left unmatched: 8. The CDR3 covers 16 residues. Germline CDR1 is SGHAT and CDR2 is FQNNGV. CDR3 region: CASSLNSGGNQETQYF. The CDR3 region has the DNA TGTGCCAGCAGTCTGAACAGCGGGGGGAACCAAGAGACCCAGTACTTC.

The chain is built from TRBV9 and TRBJ2-3, with D possibly being TRBD1 or TRBD2 (6 bases each). The V end was cut by 3 bases, the J end by 6 bases, with 20 bases between. The CDR3 has 16 amino acids. Germline values: CDR1 SGDLS, CDR2 YYNGEE. The CDR3 nucleotides read TGTGCCAGCAGCGATACGAGGGGGGACGGCAGGGATACGCAGTATTTT. It is translated as CASSDTRGDGRDTQYF.

This clone was detected once. The genes are TRBV6-5 and TRBJ1-2, with a tentative D call TRBD1 (5 bases). The V end lost 0 bases, the J end lost 4 bases, and 15 bases lay between the germline ends. The CDR3 extends over 16 amino acids. Looked up from germline, CDR1 is MNHEY and CDR2 is SVGAGI. The CDR3 DNA reads TGTGCCAGCAGTTACTCGATGGGGGGGAGCGGCTATGGCTACACCTTC. As protein: CASSYSMGGSGYGYTF.

CDR3 loop: CASSLSLAGGSYEQYF. CDR3 bases: TGCGCCAGCAGCTTGTCCCTAGCGGGGGGCTCCTACGAGCAGTACTTC. The chain joins TRBV5-1 to TRBJ2-7; 11 bases line up with TRBD2. After removal of 1 base from V and 0 bases from J, the junction contained 3 bases not matched to a gene. The CDR3 length is 16 residues. CDR1 is SGHRS and CDR2 is YFSETQ in the germline V gene.

The chain recombines TRBV7-2 with TRBJ2-2; 10 bases fit TRBD1. Looked up from germline, CDR1 is SGHTA and CDR2 is FQGNSA. The CDR3 runs 16 residues. The junction had 7 bases not matched to a gene; V was cut back by 4 bases and J by 5 bases. The CDR3 loop reads CASSSKTGGSTGELFF. CDR3 sequence (DNA): TGTGCCAGCAGCTCAAAGACAGGGGGCTCAACCGGGGAGCTGTTTTTT.

This sequence joins TRBV6-1 and TRBJ1-2; D unclear. From germline, CDR1 is MNHNS and CDR2 SASEGT. Trimming shortened V by 0 bases and J by 7 bases, and 15 bases separated the two germline ends. The CDR3 is made up of 15 amino acids. The CDR3 DNA sequence: TGTGCCAGCAGTGAAGCCACCGGGAGACCTATTGGCTACACCTTC. Translating it yields CASSEATGRPIGYTF.

This sequence joins TRBV6-2 or TRBV6-3 and TRBJ2-2; D is possibly TRBD1 (6 bases). Germline values: CDR1 MNHEY, CDR2 SVGEGT. The CDR3 covers 14 residues. V was trimmed by 5 bases and J by 6 bases, leaving 13 bases between them. CDR3 loop: CASSQYREAGELFF. DNA of the CDR3: TGTGCCAGCAGTCAGTACAGGGAAGCCGGGGAGCTGTTTTTT.

As concerns this clone: Other DNA sequences from this sample encode an identical CDR3 as well. The rearrangement joins TRBV3-1 (or the pseudogene TRBV3-2) to TRBJ2-1; D possibly matches TRBD1 or TRBD2 (5 bases each). V was trimmed by 4 bases and J by 4 bases, leaving 11 bases between them. The CDR3 spans 14 residues. Germline CDR1 is LGHDT and CDR2 is YNNKEL (reference sequence). CDR3 sequence reads: CASSPRGLYNEQFF. The CDR3, as DNA: TGTGCCAGCAGCCCCCGGGGCCTTTACAATGAGCAGTTCTTC.

The chain is built from TRBV5-6 and TRBJ1-2, with 12 nucleotides matching TRBD1. Germline V gives CDR1 SGHDT, CDR2 YYEEEE. The CDR3 is 18 residues long. The V segment lost 1 base and the J segment 3 bases; nucleotides outside the gene matches: 10. CDR3 loop: CASSLYLGQGAQDYGYTF. DNA of the CDR3: TGTGCCAGCAGCTTGTATTTGGGACAGGGGGCGCAGGACTATGGCTACACCTTC.